These 21 T cell receptor beta chains were sequenced from one sample in a study of cytomegalovirus exposure and HLA in healthy donors. PCR used 60 Vbeta primers and 13 Jbeta primers. Only in-frame clones appear in the TCRdb table, and some are missing; sequencing was by immunoSEQ multiplex PCR. The top ten clones hold roughly 4% of a sample with roughly 100,000 clones, 60% to 85% of them seen once. Sequences were obtained from PBMCs. The receptor set was obtained from a man in his fifties in good health and CMV-seropositive.

The gene calls are TRBV2 and TRBJ1-1; no reliable D call. CDR3 size: 14 residues. Trimming took off 0 bases at V and 1 base at J, with 6 bases between the two ends. Germline loops: CDR1 SNHLY, CDR2 FYNNEI. DNA of the CDR3: TGTGCCAGCAGTGAAGCCTATCAGAACACTGAAGCTTTCTTT. Translated: CASSEAYQNTEAFF.

J is TRBJ2-3 and V is TRBV7-9; D uncertain. The CDR3 spans 15 residues. V lost 4 bases and J lost 1, with 12 bases in between. Germline V gives CDR1 SEHNR, CDR2 FQNEAQ (reference sequence). DNA of the CDR3: TGTGCCAGCAGCTCCACACTAACGGGCACAGATACGCAGTATTTT. This sequence encodes CASSSTLTGTDTQYF.

This clone was recorded a few times. This chain joins TRBV6-1 and TRBJ2-1; D is uncertain. The CDR3 runs to 13 residues. Between the trimmed V and J ends, which lost 2 bases and 8 bases, there was a span of 10 bases. Germline V gene lookup returns CDR1 MNHNS and CDR2 SASEGT. CDR3 DNA: TGTGCCAGCAGTGAATTGGAGTCTTATGAGCAGTTCTTC. Encoded protein: CASSELESYEQFF.

The J gene is TRBJ2-1, the V gene TRBV18; no firm D call. V was cut by 6 bases and J by 0 bases, with 12 bases left in between. Looked up from germline, CDR1 is KGHSH and CDR2 is LQKENI. This CDR3 has 15 amino acids. The CDR3, as DNA: TGTGCCAGCTCTTCCGACACGAGCTCCTACAATGAGCAGTTCTTC. Translated, it gives CASSSDTSSYNEQFF.

The CDR3 nucleotides are TGTGCCAGCAGCGTAGGACTAGCGGGAGCCACAGATACGCAGTATTTT. Its protein product is CASSVGLAGATDTQYF. V and J are TRBV9 and TRBJ2-3; 12 nucleotides align to TRBD2. The CDR3 is 16 residues long. V was pared by 0 bases and J by 2 bases, with 1 base of the junction left unmatched. Per germline, CDR1 SGDLS and CDR2 YYNGEE.

This clone was counted between two and nine times. The chain carries TRBV6-1 and TRBJ1-6; D may be TRBD1 (6 bases). From germline, CDR1 is MNHNS and CDR2 SASEGT. The CDR3 loop spans 18 amino acids. Between the trimmed V and J ends, which lost 4 bases and 6 bases, there was a span of 22 bases. The CDR3 nucleotides read TGTGCCAGCAGTGTCCCGCAGGGGCCCCTTGGAAGTAATTCACCCCTCCACTTT. It specifies CASSVPQGPLGSNSPLHF.

The chain combines TRBV7-8 with TRBJ1-2, with 8 bases aligning to TRBD1. J lost 8 bases, V lost 5 bases, and 13 bases had no gene match. CDR3 length: 15 residues. The germline gives CDR1 SGHVS, CDR2 FQNEAQ. In DNA, the CDR3 is TGTGCCAGCAGCCCCCGGATCCAGGGGGCGGAAGGCTACACCTTC. This codes for CASSPRIQGAEGYTF.

Remarks on this clone: The germline gene is not matched at one end of the junction; a read error may be the cause. The chain employs TRBV19 and TRBJ1-1; TRBD1 aligns across 9 bases. Germline values: CDR1 LNHDA, CDR2 SQIVND (reference sequence). This CDR3 is built from 13 residues. The CDR3, as DNA: TGTGCCAGTAGTGGGACAGGGAACGCTGAAGCTTTCTTT. Amino acids: CASSGTGNAEAFF. The whole variable domain, filled in from reference TRBV19 and TRBJ1-1, reads DGGITQSPKYLFRKEGQNVTLSCEQNLNHDAMYWYRQDPGQGLRLIYYSQIVNDFQKGDIAEGYSVSREKKESFPLTVTSAQKNPTAFYLCASSGTGNAEAFFGQGTRLTVV.

The chain has TRBV7-6 and TRBJ2-7, with D possibly TRBD1 on 6 matching bases. The germline CDR1 and CDR2 sequences are SGHVS and FNYEAQ. This CDR3 is built from 15 residues. The ends were cut back, 5 bases at V and 0 bases at J, with 14 bases in the middle. CDR3 coding DNA: TGTGCCAGCAGCCCGGAAACAGGGAGCTCCTACGAGCAGTACTTC. This gives the protein CASSPETGSSYEQYF.

This clone has a handful of counts. CDR3 sequence: CASSLWTSALDTQYF. In DNA form, the CDR3 reads TGTGCCAGCAGCTTATGGACTAGCGCGTTAGATACGCAGTATTTT. V usage is TRBV7-9 and J usage is TRBJ2-3; 9 positions agree with TRBD2. V shed 2 bases and J 5 bases; nucleotides not matched to a gene: 5. Looked up from germline, CDR1 is SEHNR and CDR2 is FQNEAQ (reference sequence). The CDR3 runs to 15 residues. Together with reference TRBV7-9 and TRBJ2-3, the CDR3 gives the full variable domain: DTGVSQNPRHKITKRGQNVTFRCDPISEHNRLYWYRQTLGQGPEFLTYFQNEAQLEKSRLLSDRFSAERPKGSFSTLEIQRTEQGDSAMYLCASSLWTSALDTQYFGPGTRLTVL.

This clone occurred once. V is TRBV7-3 and J is TRBJ2-1, with 12 nucleotides matching TRBD2. Trimming cost V 0 bases and J 3 bases; bases outside gene matches: 3. The germline V gene encodes CDR1 SGHTA and CDR2 FQGTGA. The CDR3 covers 17 residues. The chain's CDR3 is CASSLTKTSGGYNEQFF. In DNA form, the CDR3 reads TGTGCCAGCAGCTTAACGAAGACTAGCGGGGGCTACAATGAGCAGTTCTTC.

The J gene is TRBJ2-7, the V gene TRBV5-1, with 8 nucleotides matching TRBD1. Germline V gene lookup returns CDR1 SGHRS and CDR2 YFSETQ. CDR3 length: 14 amino acids. The junction had 4 bases not matched to a gene; V was cut back by 0 bases and J by 5 bases. The CDR3 loop is CASSLGGQVHEQYF. CDR3 in DNA: TGCGCCAGCAGCTTGGGGGGACAGGTCCACGAGCAGTACTTC.

The gene calls are TRBV19 and TRBJ2-1; D may be TRBD2 (5 bases). Trimming cost V 6 bases and J 5 bases, with 11 bases left between them. Per germline, CDR1 LNHDA and CDR2 SQIVND (reference sequence). This CDR3 is built from 13 residues. The chain's CDR3 is CASSLQRHNEQFF. In nucleotides, the CDR3 is TGTGCCAGTAGCTTGCAGCGGCACAATGAGCAGTTCTTC.

The V gene is TRBV18, the J gene TRBJ2-1; 9 bases agree with TRBD2. Germline V CDR1 and CDR2: KGHSH, LQKENI. The CDR3 runs 17 residues. The V and J ends lost 6 bases and 12 bases, in that order; junction bases with no gene match: 21. DNA for the CDR3: TGTGCCAGCTCCCCGGCGACCGGGACTAGCCATCCGAAGCGGCAGTTCTTC. Protein: CASSPATGTSHPKRQFF.

The chain links TRBV4-1 to TRBJ2-7, with 12 positions matching TRBD2. The V segment lost 4 bases and the J segment 3 bases; nucleotides outside the gene matches: 4. The CDR3 covers 15 residues. Germline V gene lookup returns CDR1 MGHRA and CDR2 YSYEKL. In nucleotides, the CDR3 is TGCGCCAGCAGCCCGACTAGCGGGAGAGGCTACGAGCAGTACTTC. It is translated as CASSPTSGRGYEQYF.

The V call is TRBV27, the J call TRBJ1-1; 8 positions agree with TRBD1. CDR3 length: 16 amino acids. Looked up from germline, CDR1 is MNHEY and CDR2 is SMNVEV (reference sequence). V dropped 6 bases and J dropped 5; count of bases not matched to a gene: 14. The CDR3 spells CASSYPDRGRWTEAFF. In DNA form, the CDR3 reads TGTGCCAGCAGCTACCCCGACAGGGGACGGTGGACTGAAGCTTTCTTT.

The DNA of the CDR3 is TGTGCCAGCAGTTTAGTCGGGACAGGGGGGGAAAAACTGTTTTTT. The encoded protein is CASSLVGTGGEKLFF. The chain joins TRBV28 to TRBJ1-4, with 11 bases lining up with TRBD1. The CDR3 totals 15 residues. After removal of 2 bases from V and 8 bases from J, the junction contained 4 bases not matched to a gene. Germline V lookup: CDR1 MDHEN, CDR2 SYDVKM.

The chain carries TRBV28 and TRBJ2-1; 10 bases map to TRBD1. Germline CDR1 and CDR2: MDHEN and SYDVKM. V shed 4 bases, J shed 5 bases, and the junction held 5 bases outside the gene matches. This CDR3 spans 15 amino acids. CDR3 in amino acids: CASSSAGTGDNEQFF. In DNA form, the CDR3 reads TGTGCCAGCAGTTCTGCCGGGACAGGGGACAATGAGCAGTTCTTC. The whole variable domain, remainder taken from reference TRBV28 and TRBJ2-1, is DVKVTQSSRYLVKRTGEKVFLECVQDMDHENMFWYRQDPGLGLRLIYFSYDVKMKEKGDIPEGYSVSREKKERFSLILESASTNQTSMYLCASSSAGTGDNEQFFGPGTRLTVL.

The chain links TRBV30 to TRBJ2-7; possible D gene TRBD2, 6 bases. CDR3 length equals 12 residues. The V gene's germline CDR1 is GTSNPN and CDR2 SVGIG (reference sequence). The V gene lost 0 bases and the J gene lost 3 bases, with 6 bases spanning the gap. In nucleotides, the CDR3 is TGTGCCTGGAGTGTGGGAGGCTACGAGCAGTACTTC. This gives the protein CAWSVGGYEQYF.

The CDR3, as DNA: TGTGCCAGCAACCCGGGACAGGGGAATCACGAGCAGTACTTC. Amino acids: CASNPGQGNHEQYF. This rearrangement joins TRBV25-1 to TRBJ2-7, with TRBD1 matching 10 bases. The CDR3 consists of 14 residues. From germline, CDR1 is MGHDK and CDR2 SYGVNS. Trimming at V came to 7 bases and at J to 5 bases, leaving 8 bases not matched to a gene.

This clone was recorded only once. This chain uses TRBV19 with TRBJ1-2, with D possibly TRBD1 on 6 matching bases. There are 13 residues in the CDR3. Trimming cost V 7 bases and J 8 bases, with 17 bases left between them. The germline CDR1 and CDR2 sequences are LNHDA and SQIVND (reference sequence). The CDR3 sequence is CASTTQGIRGYTF. CDR3 nucleotides: TGTGCCAGTACCACTCAGGGGATCCGGGGCTACACCTTC.